The present T cell receptor (beta chain) was sequenced within a study of metastatic and nonmetastatic thyroid tumors. The ends lost 6 bases at V and 8 bases at J; junction bases unmatched: 8. Germline V lookup: CDR1 DFQATT, CDR2 SNEGSKA (reference sequence). CDR3 length: 12 amino acids. Thyroid surgery took place with no prior treatment in any patient. The sample holds many counts of this clone. TCRdb re-called clones from the PCR reads using MiXCR. The data contain approximately 25,000 clones, about 26% of them singletons. The source of this sequence is a male donor with papillary thyroid cancer or a benign thyroid nodule (not recorded which). Some clones in this sample may be carry-over from other donors' samples. Material: blood. The rearrangement joins TRBV20-1 to TRBJ2-3; 7 bases match TRBD1. The CDR3 DNA sequence: TGCAGTGCCCTCGGGACAGTGAGTACGCAGTATTTT. Translating it yields CSALGTVSTQYF.